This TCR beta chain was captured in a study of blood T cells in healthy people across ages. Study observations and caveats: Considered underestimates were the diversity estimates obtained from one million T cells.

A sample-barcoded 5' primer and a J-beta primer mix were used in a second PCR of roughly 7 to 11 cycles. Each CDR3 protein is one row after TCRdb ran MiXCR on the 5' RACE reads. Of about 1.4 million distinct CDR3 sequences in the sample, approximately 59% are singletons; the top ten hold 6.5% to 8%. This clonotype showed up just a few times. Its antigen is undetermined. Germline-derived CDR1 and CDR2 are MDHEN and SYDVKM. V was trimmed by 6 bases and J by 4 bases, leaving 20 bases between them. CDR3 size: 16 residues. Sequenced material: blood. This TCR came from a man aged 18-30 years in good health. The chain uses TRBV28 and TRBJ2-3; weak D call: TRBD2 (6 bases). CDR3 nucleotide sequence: TGTGCCAGCAGGCCACTCTGGGAGGAGCTCGCAGATACGCAGTATTTT. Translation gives CASRPLWEELADTQYF.